The entry below describes one T cell receptor (beta chain). The antigen remains undetermined. Vbeta (60) and Jbeta (13) primers were used in the PCR. Clones were sequenced by immunoSEQ multiplex PCR, and TCRdb holds only the in-frame ones, with some missing. The top ten clones hold roughly 1.5% of a sample with some 150,000 clones, 82% of them seen once. The donors comprised healthy bone marrow donors. This specimen comes from a study of cytomegalovirus exposure and HLA in healthy donors. The V and J ends lost 7 bases and 8 bases, in that order; junction bases with no gene match: 9. The CDR3 covers 13 residues. Germline V gene lookup returns CDR1 MNHNS and CDR2 SASEGT. Study results and limitations: The classifier reportedly diagnosed cytomegalovirus status with high sensitivity and specificity. Despite most TCR sequences being rare, some public TCRs occurred in many donors.

This clonotype was sampled from a male donor in good health and CMV-seronegative. The sequenced sample consisted of PBMCs. J is TRBJ1-2 and V is TRBV6-1; the match to TRBD1 covers 8 bases. The CDR3 reads CASKKDRVRGYTF. The CDR3 bases are TGTGCCAGCAAGAAGGACAGGGTGAGGGGCTACACCTTC.